These T cell receptor beta chains were read from a single sample in a study of T cell responses to AZD1222 COVID-19 vaccine. Assay: immunoSEQ multiplex PCR; the TCRdb copy retains only in-frame clones and omits some. The repertoire has 150,000 to 200,000 clones, around 90% of them found once; the top ten carry approximately 0.49%. The sample consisted of peripheral blood, taken on day 0 of AZD1222 vaccination. These receptors came from an adult in good health. CDR3s leave out the opening cysteine and the closing phenylalanine or tryptophan.

V gene	J gene	CDR3 protein
TRBV9	TRBJ1-6	ASSVAVPGSPLH
TRBV19	TRBJ1-4	ASSKRTVFNEKLF
TRBV19	TRBJ2-5	ASSTDRGRYQETQY
TRBV28	TRBJ1-1	ASSLGGWAEAF
TRBV4-2	TRBJ1-1	ASSQEGQGVGEMGEAF
TRBV18	TRBJ2-1	ASSQGSSYNEQF
TRBV6-5	TRBJ2-7	ASIGWGPFYEQY
TRBV5-4	TRBJ1-1	ASSLPRQLRTEAF
TRBV30	TRBJ1-3	ARTGEASGNTIY
TRBV6-1	TRBJ1-1	ASSDPTGDVTEAF
TRBV29-1	TRBJ2-3	SARTGWDTQY
TRBV23-1	TRBJ2-7	ASSHPGGCEQY
TRBV28	TRBJ1-5	ATRITGFPNQPQH
TRBV19	TRBJ2-1	ASSIAPSSYNEQF
TRBV21-1	TRBJ1-6	ASGFRDRVDSPLH
TRBV12-5	TRBJ2-1	ASGQGLAGTEQF
TRBV7-3	TRBJ1-5	ASSLTGVSAQH
TRBV29-1	TRBJ2-1	SVVATSGTSNEQF
TRBV4-2	TRBJ1-5	ASSQDGGPEQPQH
TRBV28	TRBJ1-6	ASSLTDRDNSPLH
TRBV19	TRBJ2-5	ASSTGTGYGETQY
TRBV11-3	TRBJ2-3	ASSGHRADTQY
TRBV4-3	TRBJ2-5	ASSQDRWGNEETQY
TRBV7-3	TRBJ2-7	ASSPSEGLVDEQY
TRBV19	TRBJ2-1	ASSVPGQGFSYNEQF
TRBV28	TRBJ1-6	ASSHGTGVLSPLH
TRBV6-1	TRBJ1-5	ASREGTGYNQPQH
TRBV5-1	TRBJ2-5	ASSFGEGEETQY
TRBV30	TRBJ1-2	AWRATGDYGYT
TRBV5-4	TRBJ2-3	ASSSRLAGGHDTQY
TRBV9	TRBJ1-4	ASSSLPVNEKLF